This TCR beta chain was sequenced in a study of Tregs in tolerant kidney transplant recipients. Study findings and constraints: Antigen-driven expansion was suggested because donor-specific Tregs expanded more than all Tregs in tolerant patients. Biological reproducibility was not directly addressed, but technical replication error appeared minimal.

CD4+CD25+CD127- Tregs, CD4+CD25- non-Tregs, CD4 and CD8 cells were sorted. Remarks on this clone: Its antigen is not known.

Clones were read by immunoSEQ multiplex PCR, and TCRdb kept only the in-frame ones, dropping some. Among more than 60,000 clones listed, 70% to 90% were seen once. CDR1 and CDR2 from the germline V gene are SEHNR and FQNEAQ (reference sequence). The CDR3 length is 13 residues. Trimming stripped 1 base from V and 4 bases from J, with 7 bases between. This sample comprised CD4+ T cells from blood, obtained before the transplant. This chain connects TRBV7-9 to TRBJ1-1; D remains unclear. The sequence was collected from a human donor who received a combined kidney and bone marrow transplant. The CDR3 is CASSLVSGTEAFF. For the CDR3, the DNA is TGTGCCAGCAGCTTAGTGAGTGGCACTGAAGCTTTCTTT.